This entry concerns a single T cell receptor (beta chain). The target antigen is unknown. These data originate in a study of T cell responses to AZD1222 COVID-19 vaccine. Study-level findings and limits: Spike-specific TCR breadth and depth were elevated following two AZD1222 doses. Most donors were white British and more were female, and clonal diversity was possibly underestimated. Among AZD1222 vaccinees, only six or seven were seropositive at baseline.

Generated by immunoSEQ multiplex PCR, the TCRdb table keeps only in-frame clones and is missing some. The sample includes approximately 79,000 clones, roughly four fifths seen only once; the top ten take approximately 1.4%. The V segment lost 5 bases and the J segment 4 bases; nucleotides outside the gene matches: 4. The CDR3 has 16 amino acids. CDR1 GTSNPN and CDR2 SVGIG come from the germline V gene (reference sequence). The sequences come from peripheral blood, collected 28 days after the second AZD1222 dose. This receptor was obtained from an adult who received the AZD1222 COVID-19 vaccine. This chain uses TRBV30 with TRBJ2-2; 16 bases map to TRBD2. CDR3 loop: CAWGTSGRAGTGELFF. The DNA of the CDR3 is TGTGCCTGGGGGACTAGCGGGAGGGCCGGCACCGGGGAGCTGTTTTTT.